This T cell receptor (beta chain) was recorded in a study of cytomegalovirus exposure and HLA in healthy donors (dated by TCRdb to about 2017). Notes on the research overall: According to an earlier analysis of several hundred of the donors, 150 million to 200 million T cells yielded 117 million unique TCR beta sequences and around 300 Gb of sequence data. The study aimed to test whether signatures of past pathogen exposure could be identified by cataloging public T cell receptors. The number of donors typed differed by locus, with roughly 620-640 for A, B, C, DRB1 and DQB1, more than 500 for DQA1, 606 for DPA1, and approximately 470 for DPB1. The later analysis used no new phenotypic data to find candidate immune exposures, relying instead on TCR beta sequences and their occurrence across donors. High-throughput TCR immunosequencing, statistical association of individual TCRs with disease status, and machine learning were combined to predict cytomegalovirus infection status. A later analysis re-examined previously published TCR beta repertoires from 600 to 700 donors and added high-resolution HLA genotyping to investigate patterns of TCR occurrence. About 310 gigabases of sequencing data and tens of millions of unique TCR sequences were included in an early release covering roughly 600 HLA-typed donors. Both class I and class II loci were covered by HLA typing, at four-digit resolution. Donor age, sex, ethnicity and CMV serostatus were compiled together with the repertoire data. The study used immunosequencing to profile the T cell repertoires of approximately 690 subjects and linked those repertoires to cytomegalovirus serostatus. About 5 DR-DQ haplotypes were handled as single units for association and clustering, since linkage in the cohort was strong. Genome-wide SNP genotypes for about three fifths of the roughly 670 donors were used in a later genetic analysis, which treated that subset as a discovery cohort. On average, 235,054 unique TCR beta nucleotide sequences were sequenced per donor among fewer than 500 genotyped donors of the cohort, with roughly 18% of those sequences being non-productive. In addition to the first cohort of 650 to 750 subjects, a separate validation cohort of approximately 120 different subjects was used. Every discovery cohort repertoire had been produced on one sequencing platform. Among the approximately 430 genotyped donors, approximately 82% belonged to the genetic ancestry cluster associated with self-reported Caucasian donors. An earlier analysis of several hundred of the donors used high-throughput TCR beta sequencing to judge whether each TCR beta V gene segment behaved as functional or pseudogenic. The paper's findings and limits, for the study overall: Linkage disequilibrium might explain the correlated functional status among segregating V segments, but an unknown experimental factor could not be ruled out. Presence/absence analyses assumed roughly uniform sequencing depth across donors, an assumption that may not hold. A further reported finding was that TCR beta sequences accurately predicted the HLA-A and HLA-B alleles for most subjects in the first cohort. Some IMGT-functional V segments, including TRBV6-2 and TRBV6-3, could not be told apart with the 87-base-pair reads, so those segments were excluded. The sequencing pipeline was judged likely to have produced a cluster of highly shared sequence variants as a technical artifact. Cytomegalovirus status was reported to be diagnosed by the classifier with high specificity and sensitivity in both the original and validation cohorts. For the cohort, immune exposure information was limited to CMV serostatus. Broadly in line with IMGT annotations, most TCR beta V segments showed up in productive rearrangements about 87% or about 30% of the time in an earlier analysis of some 590 of the donors. When HLA alleles, especially DR and DQ, strongly co-occurred, attributing TCR associations to individual alleles was difficult. According to the authors, the approach could potentially be generalized to other disease states and immunological phenotypes. In a later genetic analysis, a missense DCLRE1C variant was associated with V-gene and J-gene trimming of TCR beta chains, and the association was replicated in an independent cohort. While some public TCRs were present in many individuals, most TCR sequences turned up only very rarely across donors. This cohort had only TCR beta chains sequenced, and the lack of alpha or paired-chain data limited which features could be detected. A later analysis associated about 16,000 TCR beta sequences with specific HLA alleles at a false discovery rate of 0.05. Because some donors lacked HLA typing at each locus, the association tests relied only on the typed subset. In vitro tests confirmed that a few of the cytomegalovirus-associated TCR beta chains recognize cytomegalovirus antigens. A total of 150 to 200 TCR beta chains were listed by the study as associated with cytomegalovirus. The earlier analysis of about 600 of the donors excluded 15 to 20 rarely observed V segments, including chromosome 9 orphons, because counts were too low. According to a later analysis, most CMV-associated TCR beta chains appeared to be HLA-restricted, and the HLA associations seemed to be driven largely by CMV exposure. A later analysis reported that several top co-occurrence clusters appeared linked to parvovirus B19, influenza, CMV and Epstein-Barr virus. Compared with equally common non-associated chains, HLA-associated TCR beta chains in a later analysis were more clonally expanded and had lower generation probabilities. According to a later analysis, TCR association rates differed among HLA loci, with DRB1 alleles showing the most associated TCRs and HLA-C alleles showing the fewest. Compared with the roughly 670-donor mean, donors in an Asian-associated ancestry cluster had fewer N-insertions in productive TCRs, according to a later genetic analysis.

The library was produced with the immunoSEQ multiplex PCR assay. For the multiplex PCR, a mixture combining 60 forward primers for TCR Vbeta segments and 13 reverse primers for TCR Jbeta segments was used. Amplification of the CDR3 region of rearranged TCR beta genes was performed with a multiplex PCR assay on genomic DNA. Amplified TCR beta libraries were sequenced as 87-base-pair reads on the Illumina HiSeq System. Per the original workflow: A later analysis counted approximately 76 million unique TCR beta chains across the 600 to 850 repertoires, and roughly 10 million of these chains were shared by at least two donors. Raw reads were error-corrected and collapsed into unique sequences by a nearest-neighbor algorithm in which closely related sequences were merged to remove PCR and sequencing errors. To assign V, D and J gene segments, CDR3 sequences were aligned to IMGT reference sequences. For a sequence to be retained, at least a six-nucleotide match to both a V gene segment and a J gene segment was required. Rearrangements were called productive when the CDR3 lacked stop codons and stayed in frame with V and J; all others were non-productive. CDR3 was defined according to IMGT convention as the region running from the second conserved V-encoded cysteine to the conserved J-encoded phenylalanine. Sequences without an unambiguous match to a single V gene segment were excluded from the earlier analysis of several hundred of the donors. An earlier analysis of several hundred of the donors classified V segments as functional when productive rearrangements were above 56.7% and as segregating when the standard deviation between donors was above 5%. A statistical classification framework was built to diagnose cytomegalovirus status from the catalog of TCR beta chain sequences. In a later analysis, V and J genes were assigned by comparing TCR nucleotide sequences against IMGT/GENE-DB human TR gene sequences. In a later analysis, CDR3 sequences and most-parsimonious VDJ recombination scenarios were assigned using the TCRdist pipeline. In a later analysis, each TCR beta chain was defined by its CDR3 amino acid sequence together with its V-gene family, and reads without a unique V-gene family were excluded. As a way to deal with suspected cross-contamination and a sequencing artifact, a later analysis dropped 592 nucleotide sequences that were highly shared and had low generation probability. A later analysis calculated a clonal expansion index for each public chain from normalized within-repertoire ranks of inferred template counts. In a later analysis, generation probabilities were computed with a VDJ recombination model fitted to out-of-frame rearrangements, and the resulting probabilities were checked against IGoR. In a later analysis, hypergeometric tests were used to score TCR-TCR, TCR-HLA and TCR-CMV co-occurrence, with a repertoire-size bias correction applied to TCR pairs. A later analysis estimated false discovery rates by permuting HLA or CMV assignments 20 times. In a later analysis, co-occurring TCRs were grouped using DBSCAN, and TCRdist sequence similarity was added for clustering within HLA-allele-positive subsets. Repertoires with fewer than 30,000 or more than 120,000 public chains, plus five repertoires with anomalous nucleotide sharing, were excluded from co-occurrence clustering. The clones in this table, taken by TCRdb from immuneACCESS, are in-frame only. Not every clone is retained; where verified, under half of the shortfall comes from an unresolved V gene, and the cause of the rest is unknown. The DNA was the basis for D and trimming; V, J and clone size are from that table. This sample comprises some 120,000 clones, just under 75% of them detected only once. Around 7% of the sample lies in the top ten.

A distance of 4 bases separates the germline ends of V and J, which lose 7 bases and 1 base respectively. There are 11 amino acids in the CDR3, from cysteine to phenylalanine inclusive. Only CDR3 DNA remains: 33 bases, in frame from the first base. The germline V gene provides CDR1 SQVTM and CDR2 ANQGSEA. The cohort consisted of 600 or so healthy bone marrow donors. At the time of sampling, every cohort member was nominally healthy, though immune exposures that went unrecorded were likely present. The donor was CMV seropositive and belonged to the group of more than 250 seropositive cohort members. A peripheral blood sample was provided by each donor, and peripheral blood mononuclear cells were used for TCR beta sequencing. Genomic DNA extraction from the blood cell samples was performed with the Qiagen DNeasy Blood Extraction Kit. On this clone: Its antigen is not yet known. No per-base quality is available; no much larger clone lies one base away.

The sequence joins TRBV29-1 to TRBJ1-4, with the D gene not clear enough to name. This sequence originates from a man aged 40-49 years in good health and CMV-seropositive. Source material: PBMCs. The sequence in DNA is TGCAGCGGGAGAACTAATGAAAAACTGTTTTTT. This yields the protein CSGRTNEKLFF.